This T cell receptor beta chain was retrieved from a study of cytomegalovirus exposure and HLA in healthy donors. Findings of the study overall: Later on, a genetic analysis was performed. It linked a missense variant in DCLRE1C with V- and J-gene trimming of TCR beta.

Amplification used 60 Vbeta primers and 13 Jbeta primers. Method: immunoSEQ multiplex PCR; TCRdb's copy keeps in-frame clones and lacks some. The sample shows approximately 85,000 clones, nearly 80% of them seen only once. Trimming left V 1 base short and J 0 bases short, with 15 bases between. The CDR3 consists of 18 residues. In regard to this clone: Antigen specificity is unknown.

The rearrangement links TRBV23-1 to TRBJ1-4, with D possibly being TRBD1 (6 bases). TRBV23-1 is classed as an ORF, of uncertain function. The receptor's source is a woman aged 50 to 65 in good health and CMV-seropositive. The sample consisted of PBMCs. The CDR3 coding sequence is TGCGCCAGCAGTCAATTAAGGGCGGGGGCTTCAACTAATGAAAAACTGTTTTTT. This encodes CASSQLRAGASTNEKLFF.